This record concerns one TCR beta chain sequence. The antigen is unknown. The same CDR3 is also encoded by other DNA sequences in this sample. This sample stems from a study of shared clonotypes between healthy human individuals. Regarding the study as a whole: An effect of sequencing depth on clonotype sharing among donors was expected. The study found roughly 5.3% of naive CD4 clonotypes shared across a few donors.

The table came from immunoSEQ multiplex PCR; TCRdb's copy has only in-frame clones and leaves some out. Among roughly 2 million clones listed, more than 90% were seen once. The length of the CDR3 is 15 residues. V gave up 4 bases and J gave up 2 bases; unmatched junction bases: 5. The germline V gene encodes CDR1 SGHRS and CDR2 YFSETQ. This chain joins TRBV5-1 and TRBJ2-2, with TRBD1 identical over 7 bases. The specimen sequenced was naive CD4+ T cells sorted from blood. As to subset: CD45RA+ positively selected. This receptor was obtained from a man aged 18 to 35 in good health. CDR3 loop: CASSTGTANTGELFF. As DNA, the CDR3 is TGCGCCAGCAGCACCGGGACAGCTAACACCGGGGAGCTGTTTTTT.